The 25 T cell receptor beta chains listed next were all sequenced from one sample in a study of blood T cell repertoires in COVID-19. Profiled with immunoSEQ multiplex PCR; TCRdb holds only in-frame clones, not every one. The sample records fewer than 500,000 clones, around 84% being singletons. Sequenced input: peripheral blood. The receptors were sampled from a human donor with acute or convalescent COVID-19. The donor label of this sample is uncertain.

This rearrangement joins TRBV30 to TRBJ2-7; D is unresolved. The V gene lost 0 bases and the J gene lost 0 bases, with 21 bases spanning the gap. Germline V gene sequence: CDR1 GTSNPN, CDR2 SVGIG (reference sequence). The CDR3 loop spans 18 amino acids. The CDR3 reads CAWSVFLGDNAGSYEQYF. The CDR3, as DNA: TGTGCCTGGAGTGTTTTTTTGGGTGACAACGCCGGCTCCTACGAGCAGTACTTC.

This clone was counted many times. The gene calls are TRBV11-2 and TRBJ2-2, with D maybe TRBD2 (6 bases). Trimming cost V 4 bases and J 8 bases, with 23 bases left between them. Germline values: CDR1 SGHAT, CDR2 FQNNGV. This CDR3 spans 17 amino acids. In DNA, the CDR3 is TGTGCCAGCAGCTCCCGACCACCGGGACTGAAGTCTGGGGAGCTGTTTTTT. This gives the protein CASSSRPPGLKSGELFF.

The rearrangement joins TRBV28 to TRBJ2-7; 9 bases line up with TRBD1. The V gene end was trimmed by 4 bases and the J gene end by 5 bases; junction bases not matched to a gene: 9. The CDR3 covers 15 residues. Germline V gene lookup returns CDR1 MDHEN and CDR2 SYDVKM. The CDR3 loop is CASSSPGTGINEQYF. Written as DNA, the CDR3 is TGTGCCAGCAGTTCTCCCGGGACAGGGATCAACGAGCAGTACTTC.

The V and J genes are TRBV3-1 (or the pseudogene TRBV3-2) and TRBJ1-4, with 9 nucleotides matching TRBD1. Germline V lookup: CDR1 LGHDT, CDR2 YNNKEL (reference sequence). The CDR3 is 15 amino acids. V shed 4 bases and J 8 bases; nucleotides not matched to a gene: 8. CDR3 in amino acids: CASSPRQGGYEKLFF. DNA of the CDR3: TGTGCCAGCAGCCCCAGACAGGGGGGTTACGAAAAACTGTTTTTT.

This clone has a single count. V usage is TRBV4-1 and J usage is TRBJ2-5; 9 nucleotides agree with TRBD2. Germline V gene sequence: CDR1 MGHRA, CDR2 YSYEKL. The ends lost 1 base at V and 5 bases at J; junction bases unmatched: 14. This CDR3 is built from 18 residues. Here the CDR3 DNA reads TGCGCCAGCAGCCAAGCTCCGACCGGAGCGGGGGGCATGGAGACCCAGTACTTC. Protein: CASSQAPTGAGGMETQYF.

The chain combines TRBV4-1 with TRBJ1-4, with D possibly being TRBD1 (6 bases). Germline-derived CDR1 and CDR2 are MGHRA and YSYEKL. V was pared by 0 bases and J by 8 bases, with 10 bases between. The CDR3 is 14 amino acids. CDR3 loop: CASSQDRGGEKLFF. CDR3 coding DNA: TGCGCCAGCAGCCAAGACAGGGGTGGCGAAAAACTGTTTTTT.

In nucleotides, the CDR3 is TGTGCCAGCAGCTTAGATAGCGGACAGGGCGAGCAGCCCCAGCATTTT. This gives the protein CASSLDSGQGEQPQHF. The J gene is TRBJ1-5, the V gene TRBV11-2; 8 bases agree with TRBD1. This CDR3 has 16 residues. Losses at the gene ends were 0 bases for V and 7 bases for J; bases not matched to a gene: 8. CDR1 and CDR2 (germline): SGHAT, FQNNGV.

CDR3 coding DNA: TGCGCCAGCAGCTTGGCCGTCAGGGAGACCCAGTACTTC. Protein product: CASSLAVRETQYF. The J gene is TRBJ2-5, the V gene TRBV5-1; D is uncertain. The CDR3 is 13 residues long. Germline-derived CDR1 and CDR2 are SGHRS and YFSETQ. V was clipped by 0 bases and J by 5 bases, with 8 bases between them.

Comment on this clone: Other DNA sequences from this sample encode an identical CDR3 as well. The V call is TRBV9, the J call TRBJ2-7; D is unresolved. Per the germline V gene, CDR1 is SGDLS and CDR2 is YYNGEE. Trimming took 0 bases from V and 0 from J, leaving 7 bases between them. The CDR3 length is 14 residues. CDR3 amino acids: CASSVVPSSYEQYF. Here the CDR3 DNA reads TGTGCCAGCAGCGTAGTCCCCAGCTCCTACGAGCAGTACTTC.

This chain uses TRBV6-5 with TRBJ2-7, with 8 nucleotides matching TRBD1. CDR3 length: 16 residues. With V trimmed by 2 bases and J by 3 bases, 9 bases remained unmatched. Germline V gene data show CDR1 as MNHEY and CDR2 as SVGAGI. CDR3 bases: TGTGCCAGCAGTTACGCCGGGACAGGACTTAACTACGAGCAGTACTTC. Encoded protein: CASSYAGTGLNYEQYF.

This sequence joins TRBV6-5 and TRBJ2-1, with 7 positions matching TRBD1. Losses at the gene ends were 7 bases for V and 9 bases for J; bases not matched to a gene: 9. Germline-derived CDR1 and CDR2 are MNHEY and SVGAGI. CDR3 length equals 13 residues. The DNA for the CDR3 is TGTGCCAGCATGGTAACAGGGGTCGGTGAGCAGTTCTTC. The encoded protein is CASMVTGVGEQFF.

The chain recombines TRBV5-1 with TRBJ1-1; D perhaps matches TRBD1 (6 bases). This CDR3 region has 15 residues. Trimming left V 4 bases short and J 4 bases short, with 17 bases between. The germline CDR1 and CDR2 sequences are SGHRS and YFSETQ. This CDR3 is CASSEKQGSGTEAFF. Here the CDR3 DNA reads TGCGCCAGCAGCGAAAAACAGGGCAGCGGCACTGAAGCTTTCTTT.

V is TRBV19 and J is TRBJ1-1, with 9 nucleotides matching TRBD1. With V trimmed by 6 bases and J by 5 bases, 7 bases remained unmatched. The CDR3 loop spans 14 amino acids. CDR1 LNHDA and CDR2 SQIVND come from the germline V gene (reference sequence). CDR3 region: CASSGGQGITEAFF. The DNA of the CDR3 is TGTGCCAGTAGCGGGGGACAGGGAATAACTGAAGCTTTCTTT.

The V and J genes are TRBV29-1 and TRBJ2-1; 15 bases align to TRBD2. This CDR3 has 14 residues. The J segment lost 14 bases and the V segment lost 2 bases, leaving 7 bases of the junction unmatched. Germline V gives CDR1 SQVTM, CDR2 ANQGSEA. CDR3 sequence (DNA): TGCAGCGTTGAATCAGGGACTAGCGGGAGGTTGGAGTTCTTC. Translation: CSVESGTSGRLEFF.

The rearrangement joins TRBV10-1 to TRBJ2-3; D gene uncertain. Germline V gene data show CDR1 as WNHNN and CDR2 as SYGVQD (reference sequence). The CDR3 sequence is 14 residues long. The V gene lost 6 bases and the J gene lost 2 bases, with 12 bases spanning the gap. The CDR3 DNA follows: TGCGCCAGCAGCGAACGACGACTCACAGATACGCAGTATTTT. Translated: CASSERRLTDTQYF.

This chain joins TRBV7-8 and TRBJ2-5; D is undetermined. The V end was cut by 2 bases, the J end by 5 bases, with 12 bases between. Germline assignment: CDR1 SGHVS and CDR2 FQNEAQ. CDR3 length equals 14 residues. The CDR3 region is CASSLSRWRETQYF. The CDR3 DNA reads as TGTGCCAGCAGCTTATCGCGGTGGCGGGAGACCCAGTACTTC.

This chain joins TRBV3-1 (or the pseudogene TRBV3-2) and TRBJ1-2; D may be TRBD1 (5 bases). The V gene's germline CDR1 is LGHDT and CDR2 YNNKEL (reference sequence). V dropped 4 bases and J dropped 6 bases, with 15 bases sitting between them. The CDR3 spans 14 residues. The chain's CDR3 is CASSPGTRFDGYTF. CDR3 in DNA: TGTGCCAGCAGCCCCGGGACTAGATTCGATGGCTACACCTTC.

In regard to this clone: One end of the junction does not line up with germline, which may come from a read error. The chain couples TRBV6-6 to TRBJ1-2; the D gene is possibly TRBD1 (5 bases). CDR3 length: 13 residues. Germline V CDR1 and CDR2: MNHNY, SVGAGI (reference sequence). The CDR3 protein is CASRPQGYYGYTF. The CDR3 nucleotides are TGTGCCAGCAGACCGCAGGGTTACTACGGCTACACCTTC.

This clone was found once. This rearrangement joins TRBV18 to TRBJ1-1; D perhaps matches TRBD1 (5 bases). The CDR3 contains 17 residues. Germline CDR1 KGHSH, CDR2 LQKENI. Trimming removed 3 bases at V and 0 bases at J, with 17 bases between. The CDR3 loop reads CASSPQTRVQMNTEAFF. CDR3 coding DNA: TGTGCCAGCTCACCTCAGACCAGGGTTCAAATGAACACTGAAGCTTTCTTT.

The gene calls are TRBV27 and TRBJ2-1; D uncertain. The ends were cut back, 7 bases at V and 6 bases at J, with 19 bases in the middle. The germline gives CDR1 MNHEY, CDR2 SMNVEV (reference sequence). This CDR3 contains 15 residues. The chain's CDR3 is CASTPRPQAVNEQFF. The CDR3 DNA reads TGTGCCAGCACCCCAAGGCCCCAGGCTGTCAATGAGCAGTTCTTC.

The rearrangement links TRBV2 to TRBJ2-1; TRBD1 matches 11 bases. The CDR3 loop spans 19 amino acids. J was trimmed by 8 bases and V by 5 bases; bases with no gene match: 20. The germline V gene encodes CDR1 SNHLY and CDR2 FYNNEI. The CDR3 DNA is TGTGCCAGCAGTCGGACAGGGGGCGCATGGGGGGAGGCACGGGATGAGCAGTTCTTC. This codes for CASSRTGGAWGEARDEQFF.

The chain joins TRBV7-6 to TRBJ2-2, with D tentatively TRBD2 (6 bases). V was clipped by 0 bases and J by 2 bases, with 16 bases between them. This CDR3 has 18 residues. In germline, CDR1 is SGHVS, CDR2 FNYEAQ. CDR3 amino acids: CASSLAVPGLTNTGELFF. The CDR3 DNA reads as TGTGCCAGCAGCTTAGCAGTTCCGGGACTTACAAACACCGGGGAGCTGTTTTTT.

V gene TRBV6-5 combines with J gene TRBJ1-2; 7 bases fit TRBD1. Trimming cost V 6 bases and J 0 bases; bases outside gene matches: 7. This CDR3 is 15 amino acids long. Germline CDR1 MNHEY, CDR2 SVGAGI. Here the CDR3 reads CASSPDRTANYGYTF. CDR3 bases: TGTGCCAGCAGCCCGGACAGGACAGCTAACTATGGCTACACCTTC.

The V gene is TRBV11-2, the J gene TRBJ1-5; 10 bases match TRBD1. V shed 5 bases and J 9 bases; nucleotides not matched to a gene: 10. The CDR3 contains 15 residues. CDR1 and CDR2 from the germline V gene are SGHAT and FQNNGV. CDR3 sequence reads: CASSIGDRGGGPQHF. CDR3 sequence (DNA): TGTGCCAGCAGCATAGGGGACAGGGGTGGAGGGCCCCAGCATTTT.

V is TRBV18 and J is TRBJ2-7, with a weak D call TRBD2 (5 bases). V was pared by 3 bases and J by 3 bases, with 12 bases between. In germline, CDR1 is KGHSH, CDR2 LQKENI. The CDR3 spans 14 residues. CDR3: CASSPPEVGYEQYF. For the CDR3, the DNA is TGTGCCAGCTCACCCCCGGAGGTGGGCTACGAGCAGTACTTC.